Presented here are 3 T cell receptor delta chains from one specimen sequenced in a study of γδ T cells in repeated Plasmodium falciparum infection. Bulk repertoires came from Vgamma9/Vdelta2+ or Vdelta2-negative gammadelta T cells flow-sorted from PBMC. TCRdb re-called clones from the multiplex PCR reads using CATT. The sample has over 55,000 delta-chain clones; around 1.7% are singletons. The sample taken for sequencing was gamma-delta T cells from blood. All receptors derive from a pool of human donors (malaria-infected and uninfected, not separated).

This clone was found many times. A read error likely explains why the TCRdb protein, taken from a much larger clone, differs from this DNA's translation at residue 18; the protein shown is translated from the DNA. This chain connects TRDV1 to TRDJ2, with 12 nucleotides matching TRDD3. CDR3 length: 23 amino acids. CDR1 is TSWWSYY, CDR2 QGS, per germline. CDR3 sequence (DNA): TGTGCTCTTGGGGAACTAGGTAGGGAGACCTACTGGGGGATACTCTCTTTGGCAGCACAACTCTTCTTT. This gives the protein CALGELGRETYWGILSLAAQLFF.

This clone came up a few times. Given a far larger clone just one base away, this is likely a sequencing read error. The genes are TRDV1 and TRDJ1, with D possibly TRDD3 on 5 matching bases. TCRdb supplies no J gene; here it was assigned by aligning the nucleotide sequence to germline. V was clipped by 3 bases and J by 0 bases, with 32 bases between them. This CDR3 is built from 22 residues. Germline V gives CDR1 TSWWSYY, CDR2 QGS. CDR3 bases: TGTGCTCTTGGGGAGCTGGGACCCTTTCCCGGCGCCGATGGCGGGTACACCGATAAACTCATCTTT. Its translation: CALGELGPFPGADGGYTDKLIF.

This clone appeared a few times. The likely explanation is a read error, given a far larger clone one base away. The sample contains more than one DNA sequence encoding this CDR3. The chain joins TRAV38-2/DV8 to TRDJ1; 13 bases fit TRDD3. No J gene is reported in TCRdb; it was inferred here by comparing the DNA with germline. Germline CDR1 TSESDYY, CDR2 QEAYKQQN. The CDR3 sequence is 21 residues long. The CDR3 nucleotides are TGTGCCTATAGGAGCGCGGCCTCCTACAGGTACTGGGGGATACGCTTCGATAAACTCATCTTT. It encodes CAYRSAASYRYWGIRFDKLIF.